The rows below give T cell receptor beta chains drawn from one sample of a study of shared T cell receptors in the human thymus. Assay: immunoSEQ multiplex PCR; the TCRdb copy retains only in-frame clones and omits some. The sample shows some 720,000 clones, roughly 90% of them seen only once. The same data also contributed to another study, on human thymus T cells.

Material: thymocytes. The origin of the receptors is a boy in the first two years of life with a congenital heart defect. Both conserved end residues are part of each CDR3. A D gene is named only where the DNA matches it firmly. Some rows have no size entry. The others give once, few or many, or a class for an expanded clone.

cdr3_nt cdr3_aa v_call clone_size j_call d_call
TGTGCCAGCAGTTACAGGGGGCAGCCTGCTACGGAGCAGTACTTC CASSYRGQPATEQYF TRBV14 . TRBJ2-7 TRBD1
TGTGCCAGCAGTCCGGCTGGGACAGAGAGTTACAATGAGCAGTTCTTC CASSPAGTESYNEQFF TRBV28 . TRBJ2-1 TRBD1
TGTGCCACCAGCAGAGATAGGACAGGGGGTAACACCGGGGAGCTGTTTTTT CATSRDRTGGNTGELFF TRBV15 . TRBJ2-2 TRBD1
TGTGCCAGCAGCTTAGTGGGCGGAGGGACAGATACGCAGTATTTT CASSLVGGGTDTQYF TRBV7-6 . TRBJ2-3 .
TGTGCCAGCAGTCCCTCGACTAGCGGAAGCTCCTACGAGCAGTACTTC CASSPSTSGSSYEQYF TRBV28 . TRBJ2-7 TRBD2
TGTGCCAGCAGTCAGGGTCATGAGCAGTTCTTC CASSQGHEQFF TRBV14 . TRBJ2-1 .
TGTGCCAGAAGCTGGTCCCGATGGGCCCCCACCACTGAAGCTTTCTTT CARSWSRWAPTTEAFF TRBV5-3 . TRBJ1-1 .
TGTGCCAGCAGTCGTTTAGTAAGGACAGGGGAATACGAGCAGTACTTC CASSRLVRTGEYEQYF TRBV27 once TRBJ2-7 TRBD1
TGTGCCATCAGGTCTCGCGGAGAAGACAATGAGCAGTTCTTC CAIRSRGEDNEQFF TRBV10-3 . TRBJ2-1 .
TGTGCCAGCAGTTTACTTAGGGGATCAGGGGAGACCCAGTACTTC CASSLLRGSGETQYF TRBV28 . TRBJ2-5 .
TGTGCCAGCAGTTACTTTCCTAGCGGGAGGAACGATGAGCAGTTCTTC CASSYFPSGRNDEQFF TRBV6-6 . TRBJ2-1 TRBD2
TGTGCCAGCTCACCACCCCGGGACAGTCCTTCCCCCGGCTATGGCTACACCTTC CASSPPRDSPSPGYGYTF TRBV18 once TRBJ1-2 TRBD1
TGTGCCAGCAGCCAAGACTCAGTTTTGGCTCCTAGCACAGATACGCAGTATTTT CASSQDSVLAPSTDTQYF TRBV4-2 . TRBJ2-3 .
TGTGCTAGTGGTTTGGCCCTCTTGGAGGACTCCTACAATGAGCAGTTCTTC CASGLALLEDSYNEQFF TRBV12-5 . TRBJ2-1 .
TGCAGCGTTGTTATACCGGGACAGGATTCTGATGGCAATCAGCCCCAGCATTTT CSVVIPGQDSDGNQPQHF TRBV29-1 . TRBJ1-5 TRBD1
TGTGCCAGCAGCTTAGGACTAGCGGGAGGGCAGCAAGAGACCCAGTACTTC CASSLGLAGGQQETQYF TRBV7-6 . TRBJ2-5 TRBD2
TGTGCCAGCAGTTGCGACAGGGAGAGCTACACCTTC CASSCDRESYTF TRBV28 . TRBJ1-2 TRBD1
TGTGCCAGCAGCTTAGCGTGGAGCGGGAGGAGGGGAAACACAGATACGCAGTATTTT CASSLAWSGRRGNTDTQYF TRBV7-8 . TRBJ2-3 TRBD2
TGTGCCAGCAGCCGTTGGGACAGTCTCTACTACGAGCAGTACTTC CASSRWDSLYYEQYF TRBV5-6 . TRBJ2-7 TRBD1
TGTGCCAGCAGTGAACTAGCGGGGGAGACCCAGTACTTC CASSELAGETQYF TRBV6-1 . TRBJ2-5 TRBD2
TGTGCCAGTAGTCGACAAGAAGGGTATCGGACAGGGGGCTCCTACTATGGCTACACCTTC CASSRQEGYRTGGSYYGYTF TRBV19 . TRBJ1-2 TRBD1
TGTGCCAGCACCCCCGGGGTCTACTCTGGAAACACCATATATTTT CASTPGVYSGNTIYF TRBV4-2 . TRBJ1-3 .
TGTGCCAGCAGTCACCACGTTAGCGGGAGGCGTTACCAAGAGACCCAGTACTTC CASSHHVSGRRYQETQYF TRBV28 . TRBJ2-5 TRBD2
TGTGCCACCGGACGAGCGGGTTCTGAGCAGTTCTTC CATGRAGSEQFF TRBV30 . TRBJ2-1 .
TGCGCCAGCAGCCAAGCGGCGCCGGGACACTCCTACGAGCAGTACTTC CASSQAAPGHSYEQYF TRBV4-1 . TRBJ2-7 .
TGTGCCAGCAGCGCTAACTTCGGGGGGTCTCGGAGAGCGGAGGTAGAGACCCAGTACTTC CASSANFGGSRRAEVETQYF TRBV9 . TRBJ2-5 TRBD2
TGCAGCGTTAAAATCCCCGTGAACACTGAAGCTTTCTTT CSVKIPVNTEAFF TRBV29-1 . TRBJ1-1 .
TGTGCCAGCAGTTCAACAAGCGGGACGTTTCCTTACGAGCAGTACTTC CASSSTSGTFPYEQYF TRBV6-4 . TRBJ2-7 TRBD2
TGTGCCAGCAGCCAAGATCCGAATAGCGGGAGGGGGAATGAGCAGTTCTTC CASSQDPNSGRGNEQFF TRBV4-2 . TRBJ2-1 TRBD2
TGTGCCAGCAGCTTACAGGGGGAGTATGGCTACACCTTC CASSLQGEYGYTF TRBV7-2 . TRBJ1-2 TRBD1
TGTGCCAGCAGCCAAGACAGCGGCCGCACAGATACGCAGTATTTT CASSQDSGRTDTQYF TRBV4-2 once TRBJ2-3 .
TGTGCCAGCAGCCAAGAAAGGCCGACAGCAACTAATGAAAAACTGTTTTTT CASSQERPTATNEKLFF TRBV14 . TRBJ1-4 .
TGTGCCAGCAGCCACCTATCTAACAGGGCCCGGAACACTGAAGCTTTCTTT CASSHLSNRARNTEAFF TRBV14 . TRBJ1-1 .
TGTGCCATCAGTGGTAAGGGGTCCGGCGGCTATGGCTACACCTTC CAISGKGSGGYGYTF TRBV10-3 . TRBJ1-2 .
TGTGCCAGCAGTTACGTCCGGTCCAATCAGCCCCAGCATTTT CASSYVRSNQPQHF TRBV6-6 . TRBJ1-5 .
TGTGCCAGCAACAAAGATAAGACCGGGTCCAGCAATGAGCAGTTCTTC CASNKDKTGSSNEQFF TRBV5-5 . TRBJ2-1 .
TGTGCCATCAGTTCACCGGGACAGGCCCGAAGAACCCAGTACTTC CAISSPGQARRTQYF TRBV10-3 . TRBJ2-5 TRBD1
TGCGCCAGCAGCTTGAGGACAGCCTACGAGCAGTACTTC CASSLRTAYEQYF TRBV5-1 . TRBJ2-7 .
TGTGCCAGCAGTAGACAGGGGTCGGGGGAGACCCAGTACTTC CASSRQGSGETQYF TRBV7-2 . TRBJ2-5 TRBD1